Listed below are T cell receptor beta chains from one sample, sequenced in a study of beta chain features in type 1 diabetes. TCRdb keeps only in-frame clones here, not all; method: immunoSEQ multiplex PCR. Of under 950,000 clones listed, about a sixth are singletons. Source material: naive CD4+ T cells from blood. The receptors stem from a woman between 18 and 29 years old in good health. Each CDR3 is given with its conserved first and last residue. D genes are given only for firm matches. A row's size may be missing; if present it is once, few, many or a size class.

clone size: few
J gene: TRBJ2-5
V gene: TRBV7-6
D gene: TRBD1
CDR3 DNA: TGTGCCAGCAGCTTACGGGACAGGGTGTACCAAGAGACCCAGTACTTC
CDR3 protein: CASSLRDRVYQETQYF

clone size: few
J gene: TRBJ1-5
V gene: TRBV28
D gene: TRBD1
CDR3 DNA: TGTGCCAGCAGTTTTCAGGGGGAAGGGAATCAGCCCCAGCATTTT
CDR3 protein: CASSFQGEGNQPQHF

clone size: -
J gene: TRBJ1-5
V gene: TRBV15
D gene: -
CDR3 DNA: TGTGCCACCAGCAGAGTGTTAGGGGGACCCGTCAAGCCCCAGCATTTT
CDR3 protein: CATSRVLGGPVKPQHF

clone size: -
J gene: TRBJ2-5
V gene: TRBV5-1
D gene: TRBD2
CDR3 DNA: TGCGCCAGCAGCTCAGGACTAGCGGAAGAGACCCAGTACTTC
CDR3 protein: CASSSGLAEETQYF

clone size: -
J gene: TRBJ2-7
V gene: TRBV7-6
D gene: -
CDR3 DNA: TGTGCCAGCAGCGAGACTAGTTCGGGCTACGAGCAGTACTTC
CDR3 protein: CASSETSSGYEQYF

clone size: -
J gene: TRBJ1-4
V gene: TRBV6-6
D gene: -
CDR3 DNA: TGTGCCAGCAGTACAGGTCTTTACAATGAAAAACTGTTTTTT
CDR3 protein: CASSTGLYNEKLFF

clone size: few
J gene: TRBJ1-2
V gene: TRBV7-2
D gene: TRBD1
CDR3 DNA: TGTGCCAGCAGCTCAGGACAGGGAACAAGAGGCTACACCTTC
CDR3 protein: CASSSGQGTRGYTF

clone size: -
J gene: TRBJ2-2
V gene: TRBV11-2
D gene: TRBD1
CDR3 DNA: TGTGCCAGCAGCCCCCAGGGTAGGGGGCGAACCGGGGAGCTGTTTTTT
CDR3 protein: CASSPQGRGRTGELFF

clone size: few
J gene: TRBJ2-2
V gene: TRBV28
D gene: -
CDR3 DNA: TGTGCCAGCAGAGAGCGAAACAGATACACCGGGGAGCTGTTTTTT
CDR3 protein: CASRERNRYTGELFF

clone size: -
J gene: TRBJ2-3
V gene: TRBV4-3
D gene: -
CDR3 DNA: TGCGCCAGCAGCCAAGATGTCGAAGGGAAGACAGATACGCAGTATTTT
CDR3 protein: CASSQDVEGKTDTQYF

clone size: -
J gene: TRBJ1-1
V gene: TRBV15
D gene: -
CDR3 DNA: TGTGCCACCACCCTTTGGACTGAAGCTTTCTTT
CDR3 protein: CATTLWTEAFF

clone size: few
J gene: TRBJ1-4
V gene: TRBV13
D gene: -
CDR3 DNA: TGTGCCAGCAGCTTAAAGGCCTATACCGAAAAACTGTTTTTT
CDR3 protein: CASSLKAYTEKLFF

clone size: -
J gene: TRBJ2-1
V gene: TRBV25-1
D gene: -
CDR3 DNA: TGTGCCAGCAGTGAACCAGAATTATACAATGAGCAGTTCTTC
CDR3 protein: CASSEPELYNEQFF

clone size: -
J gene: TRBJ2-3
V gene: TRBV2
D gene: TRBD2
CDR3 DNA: TGTGCCATGACTAGCGGATTCACAGATACGCAGTATTTT
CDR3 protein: CAMTSGFTDTQYF

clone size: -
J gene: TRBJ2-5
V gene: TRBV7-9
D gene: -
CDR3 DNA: TGTGCCAGCAGCCGGGGACTGCAACAAGAGACCCAGTACTTC
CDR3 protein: CASSRGLQQETQYF

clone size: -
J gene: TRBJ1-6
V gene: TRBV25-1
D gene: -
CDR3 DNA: TGTGCCAGCAGTGAGGGTCTAGGTTGGGGTTCACCCCTCCACTTT
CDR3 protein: CASSEGLGWGSPLHF

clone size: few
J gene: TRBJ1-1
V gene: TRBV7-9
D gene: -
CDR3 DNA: TGTGCCAGCAGCTTAGCGGGGGAAGCCGCTGAAGCTTTCTTT
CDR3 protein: CASSLAGEAAEAFF

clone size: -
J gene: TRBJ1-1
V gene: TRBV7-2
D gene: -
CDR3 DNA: TGTGCCAGCAGCCCGTCAGCGGTCAGGAACACTGAAGCTTTCTTT
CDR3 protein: CASSPSAVRNTEAFF

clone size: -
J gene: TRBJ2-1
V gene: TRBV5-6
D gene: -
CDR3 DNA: TGTGCCAGCAGCTTTGGTTCGGGGGCCTACAATGAGCAGTTCTTC
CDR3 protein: CASSFGSGAYNEQFF

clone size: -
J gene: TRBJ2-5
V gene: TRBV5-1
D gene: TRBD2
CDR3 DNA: TGCGCCAGCAGCTCGGGAGGGACTACCGTTCAAGAGACCCAGTACTTC
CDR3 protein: CASSSGGTTVQETQYF

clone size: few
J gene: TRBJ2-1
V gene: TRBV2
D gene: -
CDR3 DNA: TGTGCCAGCAGTGACAGATACAATGAGCAGTTCTTC
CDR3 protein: CASSDRYNEQFF

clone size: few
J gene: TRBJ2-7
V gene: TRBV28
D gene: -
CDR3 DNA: TGTGCCAGCAGTACCAGCCAATACGAGCAGTACTTC
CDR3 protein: CASSTSQYEQYF

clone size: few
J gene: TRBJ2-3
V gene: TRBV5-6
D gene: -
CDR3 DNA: TGTGCCACCCAGCGGATCACAGATACGCAGTATTTT
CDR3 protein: CATQRITDTQYF

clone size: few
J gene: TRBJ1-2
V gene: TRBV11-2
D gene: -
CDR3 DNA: TGTGCCAGCAGCCCGACCGAGAACACTGGCTACACCTTC
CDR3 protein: CASSPTENTGYTF

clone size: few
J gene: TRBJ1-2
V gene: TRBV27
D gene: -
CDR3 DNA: TGTGCCAGCAGCCCCCAAGCCGGGAGGCGGGATGGCTACACCTTC
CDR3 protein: CASSPQAGRRDGYTF

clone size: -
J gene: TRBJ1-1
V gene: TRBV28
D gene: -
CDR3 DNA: TGTGCCAGCACCCTCCCGCCGGGCAGGGAAGCTTTCTTT
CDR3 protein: CASTLPPGREAFF

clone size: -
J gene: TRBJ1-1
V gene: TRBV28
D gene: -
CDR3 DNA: TGTGCCAGCAGCGAATCAGCTCGGCTTACTGAAGCTTTCTTT
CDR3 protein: CASSESARLTEAFF

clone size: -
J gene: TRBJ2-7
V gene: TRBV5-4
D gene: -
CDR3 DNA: TGTGCCAGCAGCTCCCGGGTGGGGGGCCGCTCCTACGAGCAGTACTTC
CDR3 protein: CASSSRVGGRSYEQYF

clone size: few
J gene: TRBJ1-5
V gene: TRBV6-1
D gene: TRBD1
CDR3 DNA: TGTGCCAGCAGTGAAACGGGACAGGGCCATCAGCCCCAGCATTTT
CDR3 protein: CASSETGQGHQPQHF

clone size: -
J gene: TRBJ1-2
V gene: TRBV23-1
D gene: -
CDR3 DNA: TGCGCCAGCAGTCACCTAAAGGACAGATACTATGGCTACACCTTC
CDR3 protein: CASSHLKDRYYGYTF

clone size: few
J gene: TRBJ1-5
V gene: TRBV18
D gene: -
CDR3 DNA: TGTGCCAGCTCACCAGGGGGGGCTGGGCAGCCCCAGCATTTT
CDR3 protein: CASSPGGAGQPQHF